The 18 T cell receptor beta chains below were found in one sample sequenced in a study of T cell changes during pregnancy in multiple sclerosis. Generated by immunoSEQ multiplex PCR, the TCRdb table keeps only in-frame clones and is missing some. The data hold some 60,000 clones, with more than 85% observed a single time. This specimen was peripheral blood, taken in the first trimester of pregnancy. The receptors originated from a female donor with multiple sclerosis, enrolled in a pregnancy study.

The genes are TRBV2 and TRBJ1-2, with 7 bases that match TRBD1. Germline loops: CDR1 SNHLY, CDR2 FYNNEI. The CDR3 is 14 amino acids. Trimming took 5 bases from V and 3 from J; bases not matched to a gene: 6. In nucleotides, the CDR3 is TGTGCCAGCAGTCCCACAGGGGCCCACTATGGCTACACCTTC. Its protein is CASSPTGAHYGYTF.

The chain employs TRBV9 and TRBJ1-1, with unresolved D. CDR1 SGDLS and CDR2 YYNGEE come from the germline V gene. V shed 0 bases and J shed 3 bases, with 12 bases lying between them. This CDR3 spans 15 amino acids. CDR3 sequence reads: CASSVVMPPDTEAFF. In DNA form, the CDR3 reads TGTGCCAGCAGCGTAGTAATGCCTCCGGACACTGAAGCTTTCTTT.

By share of the sample, this clone is medium-sized. The genes are TRBV4-3 and TRBJ1-4; tentative D call: TRBD1 (6 bases). V was cut by 0 bases and J by 7 bases, with 15 bases left in between. Per germline, CDR1 LGHNA and CDR2 YSLEER. The CDR3 has 16 residues. In DNA, the CDR3 is TGCGCCAGCAGCCAAGATCCCGGCAGGGGTAGTGAAAAACTGTTTTTT. It encodes CASSQDPGRGSEKLFF.

The rearrangement joins TRBV5-4 to TRBJ2-5; tentatively, D is TRBD2 (7 bases). The CDR3 extends over 14 amino acids. CDR1 and CDR2 from the germline V gene are SGHNT and YYREEE (reference sequence). V lost 2 bases and J 7 bases, leaving 15 bases between the germline ends. CDR3: CASSLSVRGRTQYF. As DNA, the CDR3 is TGTGCCAGCAGCTTATCTGTGCGGGGGCGGACCCAGTACTTC. Variable domain in full (rest from reference TRBV5-4 and TRBJ2-5): ETGVTQSPTHLIKTRGQQVTLRCSSQSGHNTVSWYQQALGQGPQFIFQYYREEENGRGNFPPRFSGLQFPNYSSELNVNALELDDSALYLCASSLSVRGRTQYFGPGTRLLVL.

This clone was seen just once. The rearrangement joins TRBV5-1 to TRBJ2-7; D is perhaps TRBD2 (6 bases). The CDR3 covers 13 residues. Germline-derived CDR1 and CDR2 are SGHRS and YFSETQ. The ends were cut back, 6 bases at V and 4 bases at J, with 14 bases in the middle. This CDR3 is CASNLEGGYEQYF. In DNA, the CDR3 is TGCGCCAGCAACTTAGAGGGAGGTTACGAGCAGTACTTC.

This clone has a handful of counts. The rearrangement uses TRBV20-1 and TRBJ1-1; D is ambiguous. Germline V gives CDR1 DFQATT, CDR2 SNEGSKA (reference sequence). CDR3 length equals 11 residues. The V end was cut by 2 bases, the J end by 3 bases, with 4 bases between. In DNA, the CDR3 is TGCAGTGCTAGACAGGACACTGAAGCTTTCTTT. This translates into CSARQDTEAFF.

The genes are TRBV4-2 and TRBJ2-3, with 12 bases matching TRBD2. This CDR3 is built from 15 residues. Germline V gives CDR1 LGHNA, CDR2 YNFKEQ. The J segment lost 4 bases and the V segment lost 1 base, leaving 0 bases of the junction unmatched. Here the CDR3 DNA reads TGTGCCAGCAGCCAAGGACTAGCGGGGGCAGATACGCAGTATTTT. This codes for CASSQGLAGADTQYF.

The CDR3 reads CASSLGRGNGYTF. DNA of the CDR3: TGTGCCAGCAGCTTAGGCAGGGGGAATGGCTACACCTTC. The genes are TRBV7-2 and TRBJ1-2; 7 bases line up with TRBD1. The germline V gene encodes CDR1 SGHTA and CDR2 FQGNSA. Trimming took 1 base from V and 6 from J; bases not matched to a gene: 2. The CDR3 length is 13 residues.

The J gene is TRBJ2-2, the V gene TRBV11-3; 7 bases agree with TRBD1. CDR1 SGHNT and CDR2 YENEEA come from the germline V gene. With 5 bases clipped from V and 4 bases from J, the junction kept 4 bases outside the gene matches. There are 14 residues in the CDR3. The CDR3 region is CASSPSGGTGELFF. The CDR3 DNA sequence: TGTGCCAGCAGCCCCTCAGGGGGCACCGGGGAGCTGTTTTTT.

J is TRBJ2-7 and V is TRBV11-2; D is perhaps TRBD1 (6 bases). This CDR3 spans 14 amino acids. Germline V gene data show CDR1 as SGHAT and CDR2 as FQNNGV. Trimming cost V 5 bases and J 3 bases, with 14 bases left between them. The CDR3 DNA is TGTGCCAGCAGCGTCACAGGGTTTAGCTACGAGCAGTACTTC. Encoded protein: CASSVTGFSYEQYF.

This clone came up once. The rearrangement joins TRBV5-1 to TRBJ2-3; possibly TRBD2 for D (6 bases). The V end lost 8 bases, the J end lost 3 bases, and 13 bases lay between the germline ends. The CDR3 sequence is 13 residues long. The germline CDR1 and CDR2 sequences are SGHRS and YFSETQ. In DNA, the CDR3 is TGCGCCAGTATCGGGACTCGGACAGATACGCAGTATTTT. Its protein product is CASIGTRTDTQYF. Combining the CDR3 with reference TRBV5-1 and TRBJ2-3 gives the whole variable domain KAGVTQTPRYLIKTRGQQVTLSCSPISGHRSVSWYQQTPGQGLQFLFEYFSETQRNKGNFPGRFSGRQFSNSRSEMNVSTLELGDSALYLCASIGTRTDTQYFGPGTRLTVL.

The chain is built from TRBV27 and TRBJ2-3; 12 bases are shared with TRBD2. J was trimmed by 0 bases and V by 6 bases; bases with no gene match: 10. This CDR3 comprises 18 residues. Germline V gene sequence: CDR1 MNHEY, CDR2 SMNVEV (reference sequence). The CDR3 region is CASREGLAGNPSTDTQYF. CDR3 nucleotides: TGTGCCAGCAGGGAAGGACTAGCGGGGAACCCGAGCACAGATACGCAGTATTTT.

The chain joins TRBV7-7 to TRBJ2-1; 10 bases match TRBD1. Per the germline V gene, CDR1 is SSHAT and CDR2 is FNYEAQ (reference sequence). V shed 1 base, J shed 11 bases, and the junction held 5 bases outside the gene matches. The CDR3 has 14 residues. The CDR3 region is CASSLVGTGEQQFF. CDR3 nucleotides: TGTGCCAGCAGCTTAGTTGGGACAGGGGAACAGCAGTTCTTC.

This clone was found once. The V and J genes are TRBV29-1 and TRBJ2-3; 7 bases agree with TRBD1. The CDR3 covers 14 residues. Trimming removed 6 bases from V and 0 bases from J; junction bases left unmatched: 6. Germline CDR1 is SQVTM and CDR2 is ANQGSEA. CDR3 protein: CSVGQVTSTDTQYF. DNA for the CDR3: TGCAGCGTCGGACAGGTTACTAGCACAGATACGCAGTATTTT.

The J gene is TRBJ2-2, the V gene TRBV6-5; no definite D call. Germline V CDR1 and CDR2: MNHEY, SVGAGI. CDR3 length: 14 residues. V gave up 0 bases and J gave up 5 bases, with 7 bases separating them. The CDR3 region has the DNA TGTGCCAGCAGTTACTCTAGCCGGACCGGGGAGCTGTTTTTT. Protein sequence: CASSYSSRTGELFF.

This chain uses TRBV5-4 with TRBJ1-4, with unresolved D. The V end lost 4 bases, the J end lost 8 bases, and 18 bases lay between the germline ends. The CDR3 is made up of 15 amino acids. Germline CDR1 is SGHNT and CDR2 is YYREEE (reference sequence). The CDR3 reads CASSRPGLEREKLFF. The CDR3 DNA reads as TGTGCCAGCAGCAGACCGGGTCTCGAGAGGGAAAAACTGTTTTTT.

V and J are TRBV28 and TRBJ2-4; D unclear. This CDR3 comprises 13 residues. From germline, CDR1 is MDHEN and CDR2 SYDVKM. V lost 7 bases and J lost 7, with 14 bases in between. The CDR3: CASTSLPSNIQYF. CDR3 in DNA: TGTGCCAGCACCTCGCTTCCCAGTAACATTCAGTACTTC.

This clone was seen just once. Other DNA sequences within the sample encode an identical CDR3. This chain joins TRBV7-2 and TRBJ2-3, with 12 bases that match TRBD1. The CDR3 contains 16 residues. J lost 4 bases, V lost 1 base, and 3 bases had no gene match. Germline CDR1 and CDR2: SGHTA and FQGNSA. The CDR3 DNA reads TGTGCCAGCAGCTTAGTAGGGACAGGGGGCGCAGATACGCAGTATTTT. Amino acid sequence: CASSLVGTGGADTQYF. Full variable domain (remainder filled in from reference TRBV7-2 and TRBJ2-3): GAGVSQSPSNKVTEKGKDVELRCDPISGHTALYWYRQSLGQGLEFLIYFQGNSAPDKSGLPSDRFSAERTGGSVSTLTIQRTQQEDSAVYLCASSLVGTGGADTQYFGPGTRLTVL.